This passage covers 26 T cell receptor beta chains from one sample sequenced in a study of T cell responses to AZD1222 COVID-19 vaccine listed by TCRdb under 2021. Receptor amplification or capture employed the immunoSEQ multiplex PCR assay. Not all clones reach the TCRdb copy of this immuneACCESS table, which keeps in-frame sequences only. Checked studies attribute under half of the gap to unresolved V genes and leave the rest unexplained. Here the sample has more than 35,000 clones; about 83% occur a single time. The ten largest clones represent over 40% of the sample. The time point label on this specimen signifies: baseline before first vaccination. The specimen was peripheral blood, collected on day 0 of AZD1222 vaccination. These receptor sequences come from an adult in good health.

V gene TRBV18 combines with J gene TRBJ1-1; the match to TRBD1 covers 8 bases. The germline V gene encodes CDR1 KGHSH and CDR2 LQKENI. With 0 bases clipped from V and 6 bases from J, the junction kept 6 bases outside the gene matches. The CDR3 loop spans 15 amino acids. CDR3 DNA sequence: TGTGCCAGCTCACCACCCGCAGGGGGCTGGCCTGAAGCTTTCTTT. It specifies CASSPPAGGWPEAFF.

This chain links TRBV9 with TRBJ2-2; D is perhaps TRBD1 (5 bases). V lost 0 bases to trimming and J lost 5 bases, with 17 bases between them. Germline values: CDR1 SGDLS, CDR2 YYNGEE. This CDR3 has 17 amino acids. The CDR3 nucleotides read TGTGCCAGCAGCGTAGGCCCGGACAAAAGCCCTACCGGGGAGCTGTTTTTT. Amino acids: CASSVGPDKSPTGELFF.

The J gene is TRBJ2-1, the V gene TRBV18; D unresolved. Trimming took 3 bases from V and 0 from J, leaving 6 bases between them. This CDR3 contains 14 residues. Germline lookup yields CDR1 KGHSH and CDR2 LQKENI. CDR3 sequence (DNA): TGTGCCAGCTCACCGATCCGCTCCTACAATGAGCAGTTCTTC. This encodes CASSPIRSYNEQFF.

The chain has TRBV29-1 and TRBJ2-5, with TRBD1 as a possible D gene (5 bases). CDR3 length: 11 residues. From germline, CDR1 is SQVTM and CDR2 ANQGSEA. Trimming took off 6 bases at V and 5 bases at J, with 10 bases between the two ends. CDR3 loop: CSVSQGETQYF. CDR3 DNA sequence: TGCAGCGTATCGCAGGGTGAGACCCAGTACTTC.

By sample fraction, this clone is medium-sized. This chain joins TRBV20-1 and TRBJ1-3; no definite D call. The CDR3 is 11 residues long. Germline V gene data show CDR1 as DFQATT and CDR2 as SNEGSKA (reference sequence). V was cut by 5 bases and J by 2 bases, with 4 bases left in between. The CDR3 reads CSALTGNTIYF. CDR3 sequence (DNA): TGCAGTGCTCTCACTGGAAACACCATATATTTT.

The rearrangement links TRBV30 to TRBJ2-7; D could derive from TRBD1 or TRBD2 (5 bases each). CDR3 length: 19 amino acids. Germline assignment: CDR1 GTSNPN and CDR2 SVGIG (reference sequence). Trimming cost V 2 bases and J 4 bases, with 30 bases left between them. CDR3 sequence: CAWSLLRGPTLNRIYEQYF. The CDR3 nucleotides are TGTGCCTGGAGTCTTCTCCGGGGACCCACGCTTAACAGGATATACGAGCAGTACTTC.

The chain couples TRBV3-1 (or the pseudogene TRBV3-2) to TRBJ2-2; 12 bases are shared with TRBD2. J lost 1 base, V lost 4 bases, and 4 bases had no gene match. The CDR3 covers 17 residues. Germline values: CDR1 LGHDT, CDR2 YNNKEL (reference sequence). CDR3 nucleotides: TGTGCCAGCAGCCTCAGGACTAGCGGGAAGAACACCGGGGAGCTGTTTTTT. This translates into CASSLRTSGKNTGELFF.

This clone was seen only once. The CDR3 DNA is TGTGCCAGCAGTTCCTACAGGGGATGGGACTATGGCTACACCTTC. Translated: CASSSYRGWDYGYTF. The chain employs TRBV27 and TRBJ1-2, with 7 bases fitting TRBD1. V gave up 4 bases and J gave up 3 bases; unmatched junction bases: 8. The CDR3 has 15 residues. The germline V gene encodes CDR1 MNHEY and CDR2 SMNVEV (reference sequence).

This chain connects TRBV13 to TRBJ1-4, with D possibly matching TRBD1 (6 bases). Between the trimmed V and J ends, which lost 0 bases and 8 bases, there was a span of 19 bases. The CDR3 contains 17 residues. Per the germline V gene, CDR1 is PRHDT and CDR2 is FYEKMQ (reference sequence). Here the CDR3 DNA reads TGTGCCAGCAGCTTAGGCGACCAGTCGGGGGCTAGGGAAAAACTGTTTTTT. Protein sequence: CASSLGDQSGAREKLFF.

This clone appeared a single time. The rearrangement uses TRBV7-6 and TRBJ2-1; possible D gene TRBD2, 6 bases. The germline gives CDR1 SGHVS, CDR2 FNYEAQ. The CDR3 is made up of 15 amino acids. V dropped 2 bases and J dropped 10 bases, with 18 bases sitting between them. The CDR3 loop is CASSLWGDAEAEQFF. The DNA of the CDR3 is TGTGCCAGCAGCTTATGGGGGGATGCCGAGGCAGAGCAGTTCTTC.

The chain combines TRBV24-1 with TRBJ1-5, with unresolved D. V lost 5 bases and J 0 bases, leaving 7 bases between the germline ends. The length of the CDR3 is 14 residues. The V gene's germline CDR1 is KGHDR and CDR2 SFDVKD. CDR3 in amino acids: CATSGMYSNQPQHF. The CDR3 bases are TGTGCCACCAGTGGGATGTATAGCAATCAGCCCCAGCATTTT.

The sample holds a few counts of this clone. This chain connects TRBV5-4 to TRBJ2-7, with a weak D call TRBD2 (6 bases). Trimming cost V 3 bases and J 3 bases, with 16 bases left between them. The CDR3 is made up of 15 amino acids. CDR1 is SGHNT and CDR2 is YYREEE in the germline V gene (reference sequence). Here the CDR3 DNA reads TGTGCCAGCAGCTCTACTACCCGGGACTGCTACGAGCAGTACTTC. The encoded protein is CASSSTTRDCYEQYF.

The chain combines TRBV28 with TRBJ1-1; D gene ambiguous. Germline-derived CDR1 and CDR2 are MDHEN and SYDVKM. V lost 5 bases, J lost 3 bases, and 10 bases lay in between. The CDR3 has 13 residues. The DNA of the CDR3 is TGTGCCAGCAGTCTTAGGAAAGACACTGAAGCTTTCTTT. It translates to CASSLRKDTEAFF.

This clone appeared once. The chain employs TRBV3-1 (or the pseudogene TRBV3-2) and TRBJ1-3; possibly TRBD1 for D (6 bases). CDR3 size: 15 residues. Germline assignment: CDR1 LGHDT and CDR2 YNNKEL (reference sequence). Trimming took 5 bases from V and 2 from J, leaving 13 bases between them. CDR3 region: CASSLEGGTGNTIYF. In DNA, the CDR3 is TGTGCCAGCAGCTTGGAGGGGGGCACTGGAAACACCATATATTTT.

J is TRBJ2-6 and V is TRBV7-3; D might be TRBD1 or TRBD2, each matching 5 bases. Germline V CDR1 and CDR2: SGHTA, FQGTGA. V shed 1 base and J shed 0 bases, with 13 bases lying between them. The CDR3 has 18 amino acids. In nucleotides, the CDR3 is TGTGCCAGCAGCTTAATGTTCAAGGGACCCTCTGGGGCCAACGTCCTGACTTTC. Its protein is CASSLMFKGPSGANVLTF.

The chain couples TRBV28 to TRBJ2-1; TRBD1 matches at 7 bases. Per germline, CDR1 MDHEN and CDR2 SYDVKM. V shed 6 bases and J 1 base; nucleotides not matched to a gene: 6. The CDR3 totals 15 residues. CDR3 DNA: TGTGCCAGCAGCCGTGACAGGGTTTCCTACAATGAGCAGTTCTTC. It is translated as CASSRDRVSYNEQFF.

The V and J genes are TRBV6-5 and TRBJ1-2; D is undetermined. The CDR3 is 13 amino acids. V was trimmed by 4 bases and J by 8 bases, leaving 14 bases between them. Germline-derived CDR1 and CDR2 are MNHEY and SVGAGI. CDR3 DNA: TGTGCCAGCAGTTTGGATGGTTTGGAGGGCTACACCTTC. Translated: CASSLDGLEGYTF.

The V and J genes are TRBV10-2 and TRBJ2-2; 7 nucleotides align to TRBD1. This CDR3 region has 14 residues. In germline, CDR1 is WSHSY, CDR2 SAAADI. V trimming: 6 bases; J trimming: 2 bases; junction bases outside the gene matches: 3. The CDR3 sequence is CASRGQTNTGELFF. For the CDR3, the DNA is TGCGCCAGCAGGGGACAGACCAACACCGGGGAGCTGTTTTTT.

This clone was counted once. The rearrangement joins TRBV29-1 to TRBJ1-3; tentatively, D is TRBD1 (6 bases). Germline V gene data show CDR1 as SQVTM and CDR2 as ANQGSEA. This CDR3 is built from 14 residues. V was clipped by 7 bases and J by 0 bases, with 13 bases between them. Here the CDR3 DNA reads TGCAGCGCCCTGGACAGCGTCTCTGGAAACACCATATATTTT. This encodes CSALDSVSGNTIYF.

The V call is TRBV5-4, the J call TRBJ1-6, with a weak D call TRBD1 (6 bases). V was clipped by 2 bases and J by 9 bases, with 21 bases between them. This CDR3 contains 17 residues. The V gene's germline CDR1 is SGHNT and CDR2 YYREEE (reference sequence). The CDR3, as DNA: TGTGCCAGCAGCTTAGACCGGACGGACAGCGGGATTTCACCCCTCCACTTT. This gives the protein CASSLDRTDSGISPLHF.

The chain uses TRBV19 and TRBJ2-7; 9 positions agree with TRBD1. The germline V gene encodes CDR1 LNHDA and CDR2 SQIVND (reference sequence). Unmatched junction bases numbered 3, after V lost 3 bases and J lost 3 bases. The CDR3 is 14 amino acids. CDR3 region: CASSIGQGSYEQYF. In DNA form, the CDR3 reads TGTGCCAGTAGTATTGGACAGGGGAGCTACGAGCAGTACTTC.

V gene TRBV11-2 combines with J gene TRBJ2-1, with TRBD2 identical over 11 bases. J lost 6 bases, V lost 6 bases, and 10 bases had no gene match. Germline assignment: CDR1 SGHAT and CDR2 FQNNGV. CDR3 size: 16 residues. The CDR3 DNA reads TGTGCCAGCAGTGTAGCCGGGACTAGCGGTTTCAATGAGCAGTTCTTC. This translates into CASSVAGTSGFNEQFF.

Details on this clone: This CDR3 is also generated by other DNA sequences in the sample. CDR3 coding DNA: TGTGCCAGCAGTTTAGGACTAGCGGGATTATCCTACGAGCAGTACTTC. Translating gives CASSLGLAGLSYEQYF. This sequence joins TRBV28 and TRBJ2-7; 12 bases are a match to TRBD2. Per germline, CDR1 MDHEN and CDR2 SYDVKM. This CDR3 is 16 amino acids long. V was pared by 2 bases and J by 1 base, with 3 bases of the junction left unmatched.

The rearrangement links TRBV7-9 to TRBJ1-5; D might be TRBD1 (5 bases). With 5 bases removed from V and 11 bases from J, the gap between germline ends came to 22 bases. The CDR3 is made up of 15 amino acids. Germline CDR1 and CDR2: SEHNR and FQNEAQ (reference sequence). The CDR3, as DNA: TGTGCCAGCAGCCGTGAGACAGACGGTGCAAAGGCCCAGCATTTT. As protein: CASSRETDGAKAQHF. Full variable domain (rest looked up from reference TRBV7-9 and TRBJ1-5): DTGVSQNPRHKITKRGQNVTFRCDPISEHNRLYWYRQTLGQGPEFLTYFQNEAQLEKSRLLSDRFSAERPKGSFSTLEIQRTEQGDSAMYLCASSRETDGAKAQHFGDGTRLSIL.

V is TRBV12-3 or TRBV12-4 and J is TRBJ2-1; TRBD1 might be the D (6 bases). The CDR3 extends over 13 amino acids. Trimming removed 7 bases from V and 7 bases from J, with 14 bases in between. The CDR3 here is CASKGTFMNEQFF. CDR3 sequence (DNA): TGTGCCAGCAAAGGGACATTTATGAATGAGCAGTTCTTC.

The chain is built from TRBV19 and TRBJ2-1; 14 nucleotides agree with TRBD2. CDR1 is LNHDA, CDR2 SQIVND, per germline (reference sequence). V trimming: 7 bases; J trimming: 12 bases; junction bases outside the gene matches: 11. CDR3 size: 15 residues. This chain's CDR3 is CASNQPGLAGGSQFF. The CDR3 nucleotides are TGTGCCAGTAATCAACCCGGACTAGCGGGGGGATCGCAGTTCTTC.